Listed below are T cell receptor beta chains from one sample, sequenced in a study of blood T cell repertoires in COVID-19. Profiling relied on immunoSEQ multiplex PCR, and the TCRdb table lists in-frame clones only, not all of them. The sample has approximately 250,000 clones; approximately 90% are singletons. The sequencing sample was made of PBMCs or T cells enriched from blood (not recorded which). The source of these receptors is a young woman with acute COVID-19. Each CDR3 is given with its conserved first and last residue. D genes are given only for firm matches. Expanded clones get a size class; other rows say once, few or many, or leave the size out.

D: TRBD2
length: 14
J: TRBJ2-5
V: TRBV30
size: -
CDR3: CAWSVFLAGPTQYF
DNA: TGTGCCTGGAGTGTATTTCTAGCGGGCCCAACCCAGTACTTC

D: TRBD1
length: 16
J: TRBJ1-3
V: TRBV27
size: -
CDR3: CASSLSGTGTGNTIYF
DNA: TGTGCCAGCAGTCTCTCCGGGACAGGGACTGGAAACACCATATATTTT

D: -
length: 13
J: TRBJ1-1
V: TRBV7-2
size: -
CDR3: CASSSSQGTEAFF
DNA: TGTGCCAGCAGCTCATCTCAGGGTACTGAAGCTTTCTTT

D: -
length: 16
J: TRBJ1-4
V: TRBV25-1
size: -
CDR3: CASSEFSGATNEKLFF
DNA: TGTGCCAGCAGTGAATTCTCAGGGGCAACTAATGAAAAACTGTTTTTT

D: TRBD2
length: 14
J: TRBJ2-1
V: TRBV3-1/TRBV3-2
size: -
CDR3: CASRKAGGDNEQFF
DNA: TGTGCCAGCAGGAAAGCGGGAGGGGACAATGAGCAGTTCTTC

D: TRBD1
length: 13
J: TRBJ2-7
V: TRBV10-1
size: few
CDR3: CASSKTGAYEQYF
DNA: TGCGCCAGCAGTAAGACAGGGGCCTACGAGCAGTACTTC

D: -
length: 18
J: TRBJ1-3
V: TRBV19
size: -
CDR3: CASSSSRGISGRANTIYF
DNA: TGTGCCAGTAGTTCCTCGCGGGGGATTTCGGGGCGAGCAAACACCATATATTTT

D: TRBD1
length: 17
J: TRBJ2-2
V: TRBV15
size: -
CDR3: CATSRGSLFGQGSELFF
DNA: TGTGCCACCAGCAGAGGTTCCTTGTTTGGACAGGGGTCGGAGCTGTTTTTT

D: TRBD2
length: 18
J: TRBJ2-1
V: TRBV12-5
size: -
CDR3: CASGLSPALAGGYDEQFF
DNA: TGTGCTAGTGGTTTGTCACCGGCACTAGCGGGGGGATACGATGAGCAGTTCTTC

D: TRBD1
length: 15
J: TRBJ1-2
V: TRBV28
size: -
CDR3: CASRSTGQSNYGYTF
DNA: TGTGCCAGCAGATCGACAGGGCAATCTAACTATGGCTACACCTTC

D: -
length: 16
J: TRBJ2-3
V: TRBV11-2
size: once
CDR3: CASSLVRPGSTDTQYF
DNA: TGTGCCAGCAGCTTAGTGAGGCCGGGGAGCACAGATACGCAGTATTTT

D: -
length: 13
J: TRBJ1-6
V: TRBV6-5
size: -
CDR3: CASRDSLESPLHF
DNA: TGTGCCAGCAGAGACAGTTTGGAATCACCCCTCCACTTT

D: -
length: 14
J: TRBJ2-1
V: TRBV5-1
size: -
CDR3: CASSLAGVYNEQFF
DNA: TGCGCCAGCAGCTTGGCGGGAGTGTACAATGAGCAGTTCTTC

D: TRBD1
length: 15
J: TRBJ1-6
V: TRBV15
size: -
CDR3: CATSRGTGGNSPLHF
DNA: TGTGCCACCAGCAGAGGGACAGGGGGAAATTCACCCCTCCACTTT

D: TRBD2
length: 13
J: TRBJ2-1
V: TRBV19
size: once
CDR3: CASSMGGDDEQFF
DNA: TGTGCCAGTAGTATGGGAGGGGACGATGAGCAGTTCTTC

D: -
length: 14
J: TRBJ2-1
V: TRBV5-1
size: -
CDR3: CASSLGRGIDEQFF
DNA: TGCGCCAGCAGCTTGGGTAGGGGTATCGATGAGCAGTTCTTC

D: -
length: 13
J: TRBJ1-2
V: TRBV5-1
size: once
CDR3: CASSLIGEDGYTF
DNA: TGCGCCAGCAGCTTGATCGGGGAGGATGGCTACACCTTC

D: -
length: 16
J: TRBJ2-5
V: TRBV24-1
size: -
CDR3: CATSDSQWQSKETQYF
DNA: TGTGCCACCAGTGATTCACAGTGGCAGTCCAAAGAGACCCAGTACTTC

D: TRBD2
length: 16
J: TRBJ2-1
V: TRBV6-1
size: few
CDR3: CASSESAGGTYNEQFF
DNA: TGTGCCAGCAGTGAATCGGCGGGAGGAACCTACAATGAGCAGTTCTTC

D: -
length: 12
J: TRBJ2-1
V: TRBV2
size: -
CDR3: CASSETDNEQFF
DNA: TGTGCCAGCAGTGAAACGGACAATGAGCAGTTCTTC

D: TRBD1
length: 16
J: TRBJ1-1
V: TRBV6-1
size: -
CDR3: CASSEARQGWNTEAFF
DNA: TGTGCCAGCAGTGAAGCAAGACAGGGGTGGAACACTGAAGCTTTCTTT

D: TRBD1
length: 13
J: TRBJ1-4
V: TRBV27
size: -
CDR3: CASSGQGGEKLFF
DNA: TGTGCCAGCAGCGGACAGGGAGGTGAAAAACTGTTTTTT

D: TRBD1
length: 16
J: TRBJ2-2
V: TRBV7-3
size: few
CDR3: CASSLIQGAGTGELFF
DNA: TGTGCCAGCAGCTTAATCCAGGGGGCGGGCACCGGGGAGCTGTTTTTT

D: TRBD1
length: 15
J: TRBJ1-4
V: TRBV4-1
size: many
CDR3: CASRPSRDRGEKLFF
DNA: TGCGCCAGCAGGCCTTCTCGGGACAGGGGAGAAAAACTGTTTTTT

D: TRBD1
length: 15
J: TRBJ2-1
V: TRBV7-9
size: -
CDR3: CASSARQGESNEQFF
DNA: TGTGCCAGCAGCGCACGACAGGGGGAGAGTAATGAGCAGTTCTTC